The present T cell receptor (beta chain) was sequenced within a study of shared clonotypes between healthy human individuals. Regarding the study as a whole: Generally, naive subsets (rather than memory subsets) showed larger estimated richness.

Germline assignment: CDR1 SQVTM and CDR2 ANQGSEA. The length of the CDR3 is 13 residues. V dropped 5 bases and J dropped 10 bases, with 17 bases sitting between them. On this clone itself: Antigen: not known.

How the authors handled the data: From ImmunoSEQ came sequences covering only the junction and carrying no quality scores, so filtering differed. The repertoire was sequenced with immunoSEQ multiplex PCR; TCRdb's copy has only in-frame clones and lacks some. V and J calls and clone size follow that table, whereas D and trimming were derived from the DNA. The sample consists of approximately 1,000,000 clones, 70% to 85% of them appearing once. The TCR sequence derives from a man younger than 35 in good health. Some clones in this sample may be carry-over from other donors' samples. The sample comprised memory CD4+ T cells from PBMCs. Subset meaning: CD45RA-negative fraction. V gene TRBV29-1 combines with J gene TRBJ1-4, with D uncertain. CDR3: CSVLGPLSGKLFF. CDR3 nucleotides: TGCAGCGTTCTCGGCCCCTTATCCGGAAAACTGTTTTTT.